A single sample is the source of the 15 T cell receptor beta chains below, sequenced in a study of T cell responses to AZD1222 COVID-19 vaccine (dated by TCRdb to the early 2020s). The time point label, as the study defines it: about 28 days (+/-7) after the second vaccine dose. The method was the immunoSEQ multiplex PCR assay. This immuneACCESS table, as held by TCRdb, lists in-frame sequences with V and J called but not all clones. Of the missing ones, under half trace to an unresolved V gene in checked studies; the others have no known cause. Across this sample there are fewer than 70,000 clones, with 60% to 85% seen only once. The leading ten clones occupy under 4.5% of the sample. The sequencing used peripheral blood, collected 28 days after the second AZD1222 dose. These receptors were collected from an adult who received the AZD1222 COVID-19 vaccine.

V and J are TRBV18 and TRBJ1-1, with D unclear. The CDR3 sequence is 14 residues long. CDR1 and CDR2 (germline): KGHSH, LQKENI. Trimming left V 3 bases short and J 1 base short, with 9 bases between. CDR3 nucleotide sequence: TGTGCCAGCTCACCGGATCAAGCGAACACTGAAGCTTTCTTT. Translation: CASSPDQANTEAFF. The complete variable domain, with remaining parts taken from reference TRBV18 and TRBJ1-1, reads NAGVMQNPRHLVRRRGQEARLRCSPMKGHSHVYWYRQLPEEGLKFMVYLQKENIIDESGMPKERFSAEFPKEGPSILRIQQVVRGDSAAYFCASSPDQANTEAFFGQGTRLTVV.

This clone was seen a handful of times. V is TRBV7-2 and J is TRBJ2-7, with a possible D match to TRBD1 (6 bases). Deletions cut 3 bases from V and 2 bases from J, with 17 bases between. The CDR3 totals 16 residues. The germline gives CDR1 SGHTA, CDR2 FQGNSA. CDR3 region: CASSFTGAGEAYEQYF. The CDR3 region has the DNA TGTGCCAGCAGCTTCACCGGGGCAGGGGAAGCCTACGAGCAGTACTTC.

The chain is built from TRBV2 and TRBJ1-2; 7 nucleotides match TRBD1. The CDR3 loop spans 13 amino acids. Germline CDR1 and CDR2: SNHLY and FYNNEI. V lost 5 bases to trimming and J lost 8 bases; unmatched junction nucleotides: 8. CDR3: CASSPDRVDGYTF. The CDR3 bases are TGTGCCAGCAGTCCAGACAGGGTGGACGGCTACACCTTC. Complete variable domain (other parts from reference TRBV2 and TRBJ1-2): EPEVTQTPSHQVTQMGQEVILRCVPISNHLYFYWYRQILGQKVEFLVSFYNNEISEKSEIFDDQFSVERPDGSNFTLKIRSTKLEDSAMYFCASSPDRVDGYTFGSGTRLTVV.

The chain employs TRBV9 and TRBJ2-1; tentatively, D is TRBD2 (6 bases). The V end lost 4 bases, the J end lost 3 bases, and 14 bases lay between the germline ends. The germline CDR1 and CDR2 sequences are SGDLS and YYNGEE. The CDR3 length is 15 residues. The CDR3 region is CASSPVGGGYNEQFF. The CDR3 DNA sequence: TGTGCCAGCAGCCCCGTTGGGGGAGGCTACAATGAGCAGTTCTTC.

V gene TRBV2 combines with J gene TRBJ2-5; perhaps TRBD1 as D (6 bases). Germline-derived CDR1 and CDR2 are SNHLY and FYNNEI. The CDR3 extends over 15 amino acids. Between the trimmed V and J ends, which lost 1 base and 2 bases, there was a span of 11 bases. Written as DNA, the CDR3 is TGTGCCAGCAGTGAAGGGACAGAGCCACAAGAGACCCAGTACTTC. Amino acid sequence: CASSEGTEPQETQYF.

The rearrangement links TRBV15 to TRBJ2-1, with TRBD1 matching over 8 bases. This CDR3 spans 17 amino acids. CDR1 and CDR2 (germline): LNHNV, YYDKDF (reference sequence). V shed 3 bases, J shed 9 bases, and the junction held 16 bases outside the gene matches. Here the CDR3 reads CATSRGPQGAESSEQFF. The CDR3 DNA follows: TGTGCCACCAGCAGGGGCCCTCAGGGGGCTGAGAGCAGTGAGCAGTTCTTC.

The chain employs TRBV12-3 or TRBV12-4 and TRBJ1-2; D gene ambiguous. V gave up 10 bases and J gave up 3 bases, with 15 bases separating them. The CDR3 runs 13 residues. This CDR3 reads CAIHRPSHYGYTF. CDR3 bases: TGTGCCATCCACAGACCCAGCCACTATGGCTACACCTTC.

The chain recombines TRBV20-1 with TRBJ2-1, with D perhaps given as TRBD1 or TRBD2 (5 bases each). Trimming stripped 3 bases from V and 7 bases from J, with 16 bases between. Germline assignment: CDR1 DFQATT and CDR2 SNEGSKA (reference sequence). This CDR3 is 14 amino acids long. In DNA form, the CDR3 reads TGCAGTGCTAGTCTCCGGGGCGCTGGTAATGAGCAGTTCTTC. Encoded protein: CSASLRGAGNEQFF.

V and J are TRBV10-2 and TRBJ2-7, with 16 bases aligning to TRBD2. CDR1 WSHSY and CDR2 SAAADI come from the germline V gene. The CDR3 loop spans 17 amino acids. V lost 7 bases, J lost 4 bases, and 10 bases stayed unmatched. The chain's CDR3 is CASTPGLAGGPSYEQYF. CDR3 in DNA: TGCGCCAGCACCCCGGGACTAGCGGGGGGGCCGTCATACGAGCAGTACTTC.

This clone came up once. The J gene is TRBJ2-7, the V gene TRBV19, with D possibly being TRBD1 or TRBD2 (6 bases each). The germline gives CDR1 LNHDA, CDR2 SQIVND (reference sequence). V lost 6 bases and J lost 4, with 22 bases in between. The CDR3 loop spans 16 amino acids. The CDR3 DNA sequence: TGTGCCAGTAGCGACATCCATGGAGGGGGAATATACGAGCAGTACTTC. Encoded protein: CASSDIHGGGIYEQYF.

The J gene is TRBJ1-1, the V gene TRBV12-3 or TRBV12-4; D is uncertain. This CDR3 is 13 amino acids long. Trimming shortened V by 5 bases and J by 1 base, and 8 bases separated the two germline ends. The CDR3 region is CASSGLGNTEAFF. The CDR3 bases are TGTGCCAGCAGTGGTCTGGGGAACACTGAAGCTTTCTTT.

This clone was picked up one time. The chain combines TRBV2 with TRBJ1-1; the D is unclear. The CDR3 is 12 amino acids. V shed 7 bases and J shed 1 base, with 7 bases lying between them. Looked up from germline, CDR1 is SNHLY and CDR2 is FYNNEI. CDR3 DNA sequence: TGTGCCAGCACCGCAGGGAACACTGAAGCTTTCTTT. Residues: CASTAGNTEAFF.

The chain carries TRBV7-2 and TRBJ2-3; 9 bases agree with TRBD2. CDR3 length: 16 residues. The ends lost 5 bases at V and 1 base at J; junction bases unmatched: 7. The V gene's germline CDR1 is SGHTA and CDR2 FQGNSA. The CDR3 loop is CASSPVVAGGTDTQYF. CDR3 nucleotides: TGTGCCAGCAGCCCAGTCGTAGCGGGGGGCACAGATACGCAGTATTTT.

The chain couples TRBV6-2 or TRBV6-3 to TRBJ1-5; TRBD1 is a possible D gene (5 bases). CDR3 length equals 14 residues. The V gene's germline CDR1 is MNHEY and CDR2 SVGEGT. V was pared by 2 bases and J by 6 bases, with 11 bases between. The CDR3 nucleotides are TGTGCCAGCAGTTACCCCAGGGACCCTCAGCCCCAGCATTTT. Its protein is CASSYPRDPQPQHF.

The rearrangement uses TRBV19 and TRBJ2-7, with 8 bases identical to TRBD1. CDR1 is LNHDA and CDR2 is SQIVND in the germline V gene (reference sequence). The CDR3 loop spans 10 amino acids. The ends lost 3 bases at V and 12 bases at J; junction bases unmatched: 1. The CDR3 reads CASSIGTGYF. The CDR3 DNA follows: TGTGCCAGTAGTATCGGGACAGGGTACTTC.